This passage covers 10 T cell receptor beta chains from one sample sequenced in a study of T cell changes during pregnancy in multiple sclerosis. Clones were read by immunoSEQ multiplex PCR, and TCRdb kept only the in-frame ones, dropping some. The sample consists of roughly 32,000 clones, 70% to 90% of them appearing once. This material consisted of CD8+ T cells from peripheral blood mononuclear cells, taken in the third trimester of pregnancy. The receptors were sampled from a female donor with multiple sclerosis, enrolled in a pregnancy study.

This chain joins TRBV6-6 and TRBJ2-3; 7 bases line up with TRBD2. CDR1 is MNHNY and CDR2 is SVGAGI in the germline V gene (reference sequence). J was trimmed by 2 bases and V by 8 bases; bases with no gene match: 7. CDR3 size: 14 residues. The CDR3 here is CASGPSGDTDTQYF. CDR3 DNA sequence: TGTGCCAGCGGGCCCAGCGGGGACACAGATACGCAGTATTTT.

The rearrangement uses TRBV27 and TRBJ2-7; 12 bases are a match to TRBD1. CDR3 length: 13 residues. The germline CDR1 and CDR2 sequences are MNHEY and SMNVEV (reference sequence). Germline trimming cut 3 bases from V and 9 bases from J; bases unmatched to any gene: 3. CDR3 DNA: TGTGCCAGCAGTTTGGGACAGGGGGCGGTGCAGTACTTC. Residues: CASSLGQGAVQYF.

The chain combines TRBV7-2 with TRBJ1-1, with D possibly being TRBD1 (6 bases). V lost 2 bases, J lost 0 bases, and 13 bases lay in between. The CDR3 has 16 amino acids. Germline-derived CDR1 and CDR2 are SGHTA and FQGNSA. The CDR3 is CASSLRGGSMNTEAFF. In DNA form, the CDR3 reads TGTGCCAGCAGCTTAAGGGGGGGCAGTATGAACACTGAAGCTTTCTTT.

The gene calls are TRBV7-9 and TRBJ1-2, with 9 nucleotides matching TRBD1. J lost 6 bases, V lost 7 bases, and 6 bases had no gene match. This CDR3 comprises 13 residues. Per germline, CDR1 SEHNR and CDR2 FQNEAQ (reference sequence). CDR3 bases: TGTGCCAGCAACAAGGACAGGGGTCATGGCTACACCTTC. Protein sequence: CASNKDRGHGYTF.

This sequence joins TRBV6-1 and TRBJ2-7; the D gene is possibly TRBD2 (6 bases). V lost 6 bases to trimming and J lost 4 bases, with 7 bases between them. The CDR3 extends over 11 amino acids. CDR1 and CDR2 from the germline V gene are MNHNS and SASEGT. The CDR3 coding sequence is TGTGCCAGCAGCCGGGGGTACGAGCAGTACTTC. Translating it yields CASSRGYEQYF.

This clone has just one count. At one of its ends the junction is not consistent with the germline gene, which may arise from a read error. The V and J genes are TRBV7-7 and TRBJ1-3, with D unclear. The CDR3 sequence is 13 residues long. The V gene's germline CDR1 is SSHAT and CDR2 FNYEAQ (reference sequence). CDR3 in DNA: TGTGCTAGCAGCTTAGATTTCGGGGACACCATATATTTT. Its translation: CASSLDFGDTIYF.

The V and J genes are TRBV7-8 and TRBJ2-5; 13 nucleotides agree with TRBD2. The V gene end was trimmed by 5 bases and the J gene end by 5 bases; junction bases not matched to a gene: 5. CDR1 is SGHVS, CDR2 FQNEAQ, per germline. There are 15 residues in the CDR3. The CDR3 here is CASSLELAGGETQYF. The CDR3, as DNA: TGTGCCAGCAGCCTGGAACTAGCGGGGGGGGAGACCCAGTACTTC.

J is TRBJ2-7 and V is TRBV27, with TRBD2 identical over 8 bases. CDR1 MNHEY and CDR2 SMNVEV come from the germline V gene (reference sequence). V shed 6 bases and J 0 bases; nucleotides not matched to a gene: 10. The CDR3 has 16 amino acids. The CDR3 reads CASRMAGGWNSYEQYF. DNA of the CDR3: TGTGCCAGCAGGATGGCGGGGGGCTGGAACTCCTACGAGCAGTACTTC.

The V gene is TRBV5-4, the J gene TRBJ2-5; 10 bases line up with TRBD2. The CDR3 sequence is 14 residues long. V lost 4 bases and J lost 5; bases outside the gene matches: 5. Germline V gene sequence: CDR1 SGHNT, CDR2 YYREEE (reference sequence). The CDR3, as DNA: TGTGCCAGCAGCCATCTAGCGGGGGAGGAGACCCAGTACTTC. This codes for CASSHLAGEETQYF. Filled out from reference TRBV5-4 and TRBJ2-5, the complete variable domain reads ETGVTQSPTHLIKTRGQQVTLRCSSQSGHNTVSWYQQALGQGPQFIFQYYREEENGRGNFPPRFSGLQFPNYSSELNVNALELDDSALYLCASSHLAGEETQYFGPGTRLLVL.

The gene calls are TRBV10-3 and TRBJ2-1; TRBD2 matches at 8 bases. Germline lookup yields CDR1 ENHRY and CDR2 SYGVKD. The CDR3 sequence is 15 residues long. V dropped 2 bases and J dropped 7; count of bases not matched to a gene: 7. CDR3 residues: CAISEPREGGNEQFF. In DNA form, the CDR3 reads TGTGCCATCAGTGAGCCCCGGGAGGGTGGGAATGAGCAGTTCTTC.